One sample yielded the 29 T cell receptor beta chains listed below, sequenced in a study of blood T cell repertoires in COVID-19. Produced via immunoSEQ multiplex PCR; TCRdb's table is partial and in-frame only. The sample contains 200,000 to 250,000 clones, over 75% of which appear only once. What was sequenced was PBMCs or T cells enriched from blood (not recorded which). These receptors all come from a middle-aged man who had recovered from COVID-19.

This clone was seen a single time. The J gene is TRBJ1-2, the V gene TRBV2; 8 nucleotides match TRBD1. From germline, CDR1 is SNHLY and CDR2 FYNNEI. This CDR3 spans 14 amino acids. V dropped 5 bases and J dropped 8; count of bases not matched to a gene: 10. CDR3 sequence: CASSHMDRASGYTF. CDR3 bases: TGTGCCAGCAGTCACATGGACAGGGCTAGCGGCTACACCTTC.

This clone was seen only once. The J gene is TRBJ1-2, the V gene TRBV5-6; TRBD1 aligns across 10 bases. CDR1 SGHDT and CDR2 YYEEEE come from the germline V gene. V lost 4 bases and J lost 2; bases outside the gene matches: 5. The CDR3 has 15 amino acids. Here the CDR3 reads CASSPAGQGNYGYTF. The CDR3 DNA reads TGTGCCAGCAGCCCTGCGGGACAGGGGAACTATGGCTACACCTTC.

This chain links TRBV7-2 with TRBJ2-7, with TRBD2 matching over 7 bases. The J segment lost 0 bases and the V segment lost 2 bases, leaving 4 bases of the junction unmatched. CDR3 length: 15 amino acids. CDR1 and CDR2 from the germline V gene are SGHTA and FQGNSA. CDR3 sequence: CASSLQRGGSYEQYF. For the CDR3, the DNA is TGTGCCAGCAGCTTACAGCGGGGAGGCTCCTACGAGCAGTACTTC.

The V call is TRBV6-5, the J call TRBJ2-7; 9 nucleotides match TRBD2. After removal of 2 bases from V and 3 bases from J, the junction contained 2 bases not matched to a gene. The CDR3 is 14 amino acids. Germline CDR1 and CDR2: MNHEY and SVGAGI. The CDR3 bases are TGTGCCAGCAGTTACGCTAGCGGGAACTACGAGCAGTACTTC. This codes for CASSYASGNYEQYF.

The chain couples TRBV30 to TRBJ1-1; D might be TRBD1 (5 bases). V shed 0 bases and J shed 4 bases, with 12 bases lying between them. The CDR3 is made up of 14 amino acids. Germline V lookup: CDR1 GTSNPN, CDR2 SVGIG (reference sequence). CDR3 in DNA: TGTGCCTGGAGTGTCGAGGTGGGGGGCACTGAAGCTTTCTTT. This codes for CAWSVEVGGTEAFF.

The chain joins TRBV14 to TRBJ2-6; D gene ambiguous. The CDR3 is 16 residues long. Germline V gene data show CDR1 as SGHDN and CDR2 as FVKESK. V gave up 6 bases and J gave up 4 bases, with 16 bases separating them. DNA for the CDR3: TGTGCCAGCAGTGTCGCTCCCGGGTCCGGGGCCAACGTCCTGACTTTC. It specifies CASSVAPGSGANVLTF.

The CDR3 sequence is CASSFTGFGEKLFF. In DNA form, the CDR3 reads TGTGCCAGCAGTTTTACAGGGTTTGGAGAAAAACTGTTTTTT. This rearrangement joins TRBV28 to TRBJ1-4; tentative D call: TRBD1 (6 bases). This CDR3 is 14 amino acids long. Looked up from germline, CDR1 is MDHEN and CDR2 is SYDVKM. V dropped 3 bases and J dropped 8 bases, with 13 bases sitting between them. Variable domain in full (rest from reference TRBV28 and TRBJ1-4): DVKVTQSSRYLVKRTGEKVFLECVQDMDHENMFWYRQDPGLGLRLIYFSYDVKMKEKGDIPEGYSVSREKKERFSLILESASTNQTSMYLCASSFTGFGEKLFFGSGTQLSVL.

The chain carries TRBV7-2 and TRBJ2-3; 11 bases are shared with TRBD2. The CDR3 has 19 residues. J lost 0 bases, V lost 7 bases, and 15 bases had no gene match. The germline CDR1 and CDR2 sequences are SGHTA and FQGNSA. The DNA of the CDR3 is TGTGCCAGCACCCTGCGGCGACTAGCGGGACCAAGTAGCACAGATACGCAGTATTTT. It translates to CASTLRRLAGPSSTDTQYF.

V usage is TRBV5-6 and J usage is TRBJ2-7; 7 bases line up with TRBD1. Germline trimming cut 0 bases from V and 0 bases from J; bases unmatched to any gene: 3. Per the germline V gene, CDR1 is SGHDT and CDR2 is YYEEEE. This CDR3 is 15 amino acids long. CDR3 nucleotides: TGTGCCAGCAGCTTGGACGAGGGGGCCTCCTACGAGCAGTACTTC. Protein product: CASSLDEGASYEQYF.

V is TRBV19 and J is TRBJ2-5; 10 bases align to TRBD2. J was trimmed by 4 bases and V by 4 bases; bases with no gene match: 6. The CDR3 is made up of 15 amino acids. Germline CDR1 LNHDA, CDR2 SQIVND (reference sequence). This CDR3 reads CASSTSGGLGETQYF. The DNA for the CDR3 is TGTGCCAGTAGTACTAGCGGGGGACTAGGAGAGACCCAGTACTTC.

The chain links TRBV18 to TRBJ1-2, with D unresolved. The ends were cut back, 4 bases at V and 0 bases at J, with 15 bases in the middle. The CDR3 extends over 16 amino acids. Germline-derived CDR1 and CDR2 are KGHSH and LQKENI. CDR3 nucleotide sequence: TGTGCCAGCTCACTTACAACAGACCAGGCTAACTATGGCTACACCTTC. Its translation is CASSLTTDQANYGYTF.

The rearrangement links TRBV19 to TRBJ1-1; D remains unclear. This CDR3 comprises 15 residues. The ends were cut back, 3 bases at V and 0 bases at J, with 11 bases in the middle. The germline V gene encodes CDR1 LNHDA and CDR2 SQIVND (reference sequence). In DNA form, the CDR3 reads TGTGCCAGTAGTATGGGAGGCGGCATGAACACTGAAGCTTTCTTT. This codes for CASSMGGGMNTEAFF.

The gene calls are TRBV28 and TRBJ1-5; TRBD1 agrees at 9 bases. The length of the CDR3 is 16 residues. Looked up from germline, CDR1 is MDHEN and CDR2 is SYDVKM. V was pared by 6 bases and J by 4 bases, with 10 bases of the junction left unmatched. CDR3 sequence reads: CASRADRGYGNQPQHF. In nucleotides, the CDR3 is TGTGCCAGCAGGGCGGACAGGGGCTATGGTAATCAGCCCCAGCATTTT.

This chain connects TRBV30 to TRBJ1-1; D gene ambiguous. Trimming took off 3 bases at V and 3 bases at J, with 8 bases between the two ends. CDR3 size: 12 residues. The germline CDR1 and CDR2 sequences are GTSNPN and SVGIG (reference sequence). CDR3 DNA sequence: TGTGCCTGGAGAGAAGAGTACACTGAAGCTTTCTTT. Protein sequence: CAWREEYTEAFF.

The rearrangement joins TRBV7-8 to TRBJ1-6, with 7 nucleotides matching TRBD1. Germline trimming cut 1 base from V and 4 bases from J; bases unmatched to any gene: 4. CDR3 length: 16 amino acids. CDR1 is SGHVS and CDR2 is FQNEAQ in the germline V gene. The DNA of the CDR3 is TGTGCCAGCAGCTTAGGAGGGGGCGGTTATAATTCACCCCTCCACTTT. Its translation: CASSLGGGGYNSPLHF.

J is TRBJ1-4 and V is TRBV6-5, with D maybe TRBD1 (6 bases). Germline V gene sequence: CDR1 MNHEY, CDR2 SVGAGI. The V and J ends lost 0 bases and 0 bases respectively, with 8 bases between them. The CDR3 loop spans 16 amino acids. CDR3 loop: CASSYSDSATNEKLFF. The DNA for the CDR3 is TGTGCCAGCAGTTACTCGGACAGTGCAACTAATGAAAAACTGTTTTTT.

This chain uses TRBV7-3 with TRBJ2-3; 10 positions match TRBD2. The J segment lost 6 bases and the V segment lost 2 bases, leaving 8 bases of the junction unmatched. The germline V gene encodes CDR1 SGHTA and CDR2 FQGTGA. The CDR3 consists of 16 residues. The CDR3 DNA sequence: TGTGCCAGCAGCTTAGGCCTAGCGGGGGACAAGGATACGCAGTATTTT. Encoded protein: CASSLGLAGDKDTQYF.

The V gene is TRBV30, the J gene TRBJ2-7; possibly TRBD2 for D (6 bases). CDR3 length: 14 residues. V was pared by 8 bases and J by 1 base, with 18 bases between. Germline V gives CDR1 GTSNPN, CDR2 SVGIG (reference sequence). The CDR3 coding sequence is TGTGCCGGCGGTCGGGGTAGCGGTTCCTACGAGCAGTACTTC. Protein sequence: CAGGRGSGSYEQYF.

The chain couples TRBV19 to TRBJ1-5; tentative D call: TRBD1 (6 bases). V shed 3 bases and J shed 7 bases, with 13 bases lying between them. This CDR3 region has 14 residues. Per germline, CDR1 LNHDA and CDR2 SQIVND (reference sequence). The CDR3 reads CASSIYWGQQPQHF. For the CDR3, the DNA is TGTGCCAGTAGTATTTACTGGGGGCAACAGCCCCAGCATTTT.

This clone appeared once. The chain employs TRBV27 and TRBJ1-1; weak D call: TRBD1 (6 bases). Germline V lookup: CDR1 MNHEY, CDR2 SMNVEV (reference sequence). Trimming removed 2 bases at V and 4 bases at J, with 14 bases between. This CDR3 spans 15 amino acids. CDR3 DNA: TGTGCCAGCAGTTTAATCAGGGGTCGGAGCACTGAAGCTTTCTTT. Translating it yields CASSLIRGRSTEAFF.

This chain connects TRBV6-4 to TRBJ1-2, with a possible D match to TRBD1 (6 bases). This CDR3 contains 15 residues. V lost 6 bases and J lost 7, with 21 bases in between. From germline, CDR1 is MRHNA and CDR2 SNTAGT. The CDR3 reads CASSPGRGGAIGYTF. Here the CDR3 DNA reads TGTGCCAGCAGCCCCGGGAGGGGGGGCGCGATTGGCTACACCTTC.

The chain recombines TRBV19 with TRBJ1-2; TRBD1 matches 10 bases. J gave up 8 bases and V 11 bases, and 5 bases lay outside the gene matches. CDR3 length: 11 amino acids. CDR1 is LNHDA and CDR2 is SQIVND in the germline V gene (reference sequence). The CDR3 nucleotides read TGTGCCGGAGACAGGGGGCACGGCTACACCTTC. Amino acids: CAGDRGHGYTF.

CDR3 nucleotides: TGTGCCAGTAGTATGGGGACTAGCGGTTCTATGACGCAGTATTTT. Its translation: CASSMGTSGSMTQYF. V gene TRBV19 combines with J gene TRBJ2-3; 11 bases map to TRBD2. Germline assignment: CDR1 LNHDA and CDR2 SQIVND (reference sequence). J gave up 9 bases and V 3 bases, and 8 bases lay outside the gene matches. This CDR3 contains 15 residues.

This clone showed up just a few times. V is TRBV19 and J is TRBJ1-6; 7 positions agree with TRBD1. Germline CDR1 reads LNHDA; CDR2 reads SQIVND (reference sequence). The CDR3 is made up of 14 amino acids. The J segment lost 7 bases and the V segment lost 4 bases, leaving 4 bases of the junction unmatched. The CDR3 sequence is CASSKRDSNSPLHF. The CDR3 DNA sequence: TGTGCCAGTAGTAAACGGGACAGCAATTCACCCCTCCACTTT.

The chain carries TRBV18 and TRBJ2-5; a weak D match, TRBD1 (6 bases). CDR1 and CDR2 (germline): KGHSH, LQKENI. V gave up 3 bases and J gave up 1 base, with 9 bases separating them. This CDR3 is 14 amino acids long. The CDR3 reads CASSPQGGQETQYF. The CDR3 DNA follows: TGTGCCAGCTCACCGCAAGGGGGCCAAGAGACCCAGTACTTC.

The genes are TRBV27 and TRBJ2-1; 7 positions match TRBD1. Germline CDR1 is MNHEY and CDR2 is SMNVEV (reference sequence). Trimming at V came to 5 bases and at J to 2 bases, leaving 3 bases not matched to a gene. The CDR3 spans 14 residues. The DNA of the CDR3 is TGTGCCAGCAGTCCCGGGACAGCCTACAATGAGCAGTTCTTC. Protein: CASSPGTAYNEQFF.

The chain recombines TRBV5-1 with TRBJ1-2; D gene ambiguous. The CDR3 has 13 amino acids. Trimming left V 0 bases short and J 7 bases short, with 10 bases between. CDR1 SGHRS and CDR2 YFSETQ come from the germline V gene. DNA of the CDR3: TGCGCCAGCAGCTTGGTGCGGGGTTCTGGCTACACCTTC. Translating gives CASSLVRGSGYTF.

CDR3 bases: TGTGCCAGCAGCCCGGGGATTTTGGAGACCCAGTACTTC. This codes for CASSPGILETQYF. The rearrangement joins TRBV9 to TRBJ2-5; perhaps TRBD2 as D (5 bases). Germline V gives CDR1 SGDLS, CDR2 YYNGEE. Trimming pared 4 bases from V and 5 bases from J, leaving 12 bases between. The CDR3 is 13 amino acids. The whole variable domain, filled in from reference TRBV9 and TRBJ2-5, reads DSGVTQTPKHLITATGQRVTLRCSPRSGDLSVYWYQQSLDQGLQFLIQYYNGEERAKGNILERFSAQQFPDLHSELNLSSLELGDSALYFCASSPGILETQYFGPGTRLLVL.

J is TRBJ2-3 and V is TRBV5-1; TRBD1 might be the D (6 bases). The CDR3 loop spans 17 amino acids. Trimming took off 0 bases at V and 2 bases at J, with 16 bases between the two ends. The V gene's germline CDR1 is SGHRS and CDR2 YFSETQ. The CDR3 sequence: CASSLGLGDIDTDTQYF. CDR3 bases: TGCGCCAGCAGCTTGGGACTGGGGGACATCGACACAGATACGCAGTATTTT.